This T cell receptor (beta chain) appears in the sequencing data of a study of blood T cell repertoires in COVID-19 (dated by TCRdb to between 2020 and 2021). As for the study more broadly: Samples from collaborators originated in the United States, Italy and Spain and spanned both the acute and convalescent phases of COVID-19. A freely available public database, intended as a resource for researchers studying the immune response to SARS-CoV-2, is where the repertoires were released. The samples were drawn from the first 160 participants of the ongoing ImmuneRACE study and from 1,254 subjects provided by 6 global collaborators. Sample metadata almost always included a de-identified subject ID, COVID-19 status, age in years and sex. Deeply sampled blood TCRbeta repertoires from subjects exposed to, actively infected with, or recovered from COVID-19 were included in the dataset. Where HLA class I and class II types were available, the types were taken from metadata supplied by the sample provider, not from assay-based typing. The material from the prospective study consisted of cDNA or gDNA derived from T cells, B-cell-depleted T cells, or PBMCs. Results and caveats for the whole study, not just this receptor: How much clinical and demographic metadata was included differed by source and by participant, and the metadata was provided uncurated.

TCRbeta CDR3 regions were amplified from genomic DNA by means of the immunoSEQ Assay, a bias-controlled multiplex PCR. From the authors' description of their analysis: Within the assay, amplification of reference gene primers was used to estimate how many nucleated cells each sample contained. Sequence reads were collapsed and filtered to measure the absolute abundance of every unique TCRbeta CDR3 rearrangement. For each sample, productive Simpson clonality was calculated as the square root of Simpson's diversity index across productive rearrangements. The table comes from immuneACCESS by way of TCRdb, which keeps in-frame sequences with V and J called. Part of the clones is missing from these tables; in studies checked, under half for an unresolved V gene and the rest for unknown reasons. V and J calls and clone size come straight from that table; D and trimming were deduced from the DNA. This sample holds a few hundred thousand clones; around 89% were observed only once. The ten largest account for about 6% of the sample.

This clone was observed a single time. It lacks a known antigen. No qualities accompany the bases; no much larger clone lies one base away. Another Seattle source contributed samples from volunteer blood donors who had recovered from COVID-19. Each collaborating institution followed its own protocols to collect whole blood in K2EDTA tubes. For TCRbeta analysis, collaborator samples were shipped as frozen whole blood, as isolated PBMCs, or as DNA extracted from either sample type. Spanning cysteine to phenylalanine, the CDR3 consists of 10 amino acids. Only CDR3 DNA remains: 30 bases, in frame from the first base. Based on the germline V gene (reference sequence), the CDR1 and CDR2 sequences are DFQATT and SNEGSKA. V gives up 6 bases and J gives up 8 bases, and the segment between their germline ends measures 8 bases.

Sequenced material: peripheral blood. This clonotype was obtained from a man in his late teens or twenties who had recovered from COVID-19. This sequence uses TRBV20-1 and TRBJ2-1; no D gene is confidently identified. The CDR3 has the sequence CSAPEHEQFF. The nucleotide sequence reads as follows: TGCAGTGCCCCCGAGCATGAGCAGTTCTTC.